Each of the 9 T cell receptor beta chains below was sequenced from the same sample in a study of blood T cells in healthy people across ages. It was with a sample-barcoded 5' primer and a J-beta primer mix that a second PCR of roughly 6 to 11 cycles was run. One entry per CDR3 protein, called by TCRdb with MiXCR from the 5' RACE reads. The data show 1,300,000 or so distinct CDR3 sequences, approximately 59% seen once. The sample taken for sequencing was blood. Every receptor here comes from a man aged 18 to 29 in good health.

This chain uses TRBV19 with TRBJ2-1; possibly TRBD1 or TRBD2 for D (5 bases each). V shed 3 bases and J shed 8 bases, with 8 bases lying between them. Germline values: CDR1 LNHDA, CDR2 SQIVND (reference sequence). This CDR3 has 12 residues. The CDR3: CASSIRDHEQFF. Here the CDR3 DNA reads TGTGCCAGTAGTATCCGGGACCATGAGCAGTTCTTC.

The chain recombines TRBV27 with TRBJ2-3; a possible D gene is TRBD1 (5 bases). The V end was cut by 3 bases, the J end by 4 bases, with 14 bases between. CDR3 length: 15 amino acids. CDR1 and CDR2 (germline): MNHEY, SMNVEV (reference sequence). CDR3 in DNA: TGTGCCAGCAGTTTCATGGGCAGGGCCGCAGATACGCAGTATTTT. Amino acid sequence: CASSFMGRAADTQYF.

In this sample, this clonotype turned up a few times. The rearrangement uses TRBV4-3 and TRBJ2-1; TRBD2 aligns across 12 bases. The V segment lost 3 bases and the J segment 8 bases; nucleotides outside the gene matches: 8. CDR3 length: 16 residues. The germline V gene has CDR1 LGHNA and CDR2 YSLEER. The CDR3 sequence is CASSHATSGGWDEQFF. Written as DNA, the CDR3 is TGCGCCAGCAGCCACGCAACTAGCGGGGGGTGGGATGAGCAGTTCTTC.

The chain is built from TRBV7-8 and TRBJ2-7; possibly TRBD1 or TRBD2 for D (5 bases each). CDR1 and CDR2 (germline): SGHVS, FQNEAQ. V gave up 7 bases and J gave up 2 bases, with 12 bases separating them. There are 13 residues in the CDR3. The CDR3 loop reads CASTPLGAYEQYF. The CDR3 bases are TGTGCCAGCACCCCCCTGGGGGCCTACGAGCAGTACTTC. The full variable domain, rest sourced from reference TRBV7-8 and TRBJ2-7, is GAGVSQSPRYKVAKRGQDVALRCDPISGHVSLFWYQQALGQGPEFLTYFQNEAQLDKSGLPSDRFFAERPEGSVSTLKIQRTQQEDSAVYLCASTPLGAYEQYFGPGTRLTVT.

The chain links TRBV7-6 to TRBJ1-4, with D perhaps matching TRBD1 (5 bases). CDR1 and CDR2 (germline): SGHVS, FNYEAQ. The germline V and J ends were trimmed by 2 bases and 5 bases, with 12 bases remaining between them. This CDR3 contains 15 residues. CDR3 sequence reads: CASSLRDGANEKLFF. The DNA for the CDR3 is TGTGCCAGCAGCTTACGGGACGGGGCAAATGAAAAACTGTTTTTT.

The rearrangement uses TRBV13 and TRBJ2-1; D is perhaps TRBD2 (5 bases). Germline V gives CDR1 PRHDT, CDR2 FYEKMQ (reference sequence). Trimming removed 6 bases at V and 10 bases at J, with 22 bases between. The CDR3 spans 15 residues. CDR3 in DNA: TGTGCCAGCAGTCGAACCGGGGAACATGGGGAGGAGCAGTTCTTC. Translating it yields CASSRTGEHGEEQFF.

The V call is TRBV2, the J call TRBJ1-6; the D gene is possibly TRBD1 (5 bases). Germline V gives CDR1 SNHLY, CDR2 FYNNEI. The CDR3 consists of 14 residues. With 8 bases removed from V and 4 bases from J, the gap between germline ends came to 12 bases. In DNA form, the CDR3 reads TGTGCCAGCTTCCCCAGGGCGTATAATTCACCCCTCCACTTT. Encoded protein: CASFPRAYNSPLHF.

This chain connects TRBV6-1 to TRBJ2-1, with D maybe TRBD2 (5 bases). Deletions cut 0 bases from V and 3 bases from J, with 9 bases between. Germline CDR1 MNHNS, CDR2 SASEGT. The CDR3 covers 15 residues. The CDR3 loop is CASSEAGSNYNEQFF. The CDR3 DNA reads as TGTGCCAGCAGTGAAGCAGGGAGTAACTACAATGAGCAGTTCTTC.

A word on this clonotype: This may arise from a read error, as a much more abundant clone is one base away. The rearrangement joins TRBV7-6 to TRBJ1-1; no clear D gene. Looked up from germline, CDR1 is SGHVS and CDR2 is FNYEAQ. The CDR3 spans 12 residues. The CDR3 sequence is CASRGPNAEAFF. The CDR3 DNA sequence: TGTGCCAGCAGAGGACCGAACGCTGAAGCTTTCTTT.